The clone carrying this T cell receptor (beta chain) was observed at least ten times. Deletions cut 5 bases from V and 2 bases from J, with 10 bases between. The CDR3 is made up of 13 amino acids. Germline values: CDR1 MNHEY, CDR2 SMNVEV (reference sequence). Each CDR3 protein gets one entry after TCRdb re-called the 5' RACE reads with MiXCR. This table has about 300,000 distinct CDR3 sequences, around 8.6% appearing once. The sample belongs to a study of T cells after yellow fever vaccination. Study information: Researchers used SMART-Seq v4 Ultra Low Input to prepare fractions that had low cell numbers.

This clonotype was obtained from a man aged 18-30 years who received the YFV17D yellow fever vaccine. This specimen consisted of CD4+ T cells sorted from PBMCs, obtained 5 days after the yellow fever booster vaccination. The chain is built from TRBV27 and TRBJ2-7; the D is unclear. The CDR3 spells CASSLLGPYEQYF. The DNA for the CDR3 is TGTGCCAGCAGTCTCCTCGGGCCCTACGAGCAGTACTTC.